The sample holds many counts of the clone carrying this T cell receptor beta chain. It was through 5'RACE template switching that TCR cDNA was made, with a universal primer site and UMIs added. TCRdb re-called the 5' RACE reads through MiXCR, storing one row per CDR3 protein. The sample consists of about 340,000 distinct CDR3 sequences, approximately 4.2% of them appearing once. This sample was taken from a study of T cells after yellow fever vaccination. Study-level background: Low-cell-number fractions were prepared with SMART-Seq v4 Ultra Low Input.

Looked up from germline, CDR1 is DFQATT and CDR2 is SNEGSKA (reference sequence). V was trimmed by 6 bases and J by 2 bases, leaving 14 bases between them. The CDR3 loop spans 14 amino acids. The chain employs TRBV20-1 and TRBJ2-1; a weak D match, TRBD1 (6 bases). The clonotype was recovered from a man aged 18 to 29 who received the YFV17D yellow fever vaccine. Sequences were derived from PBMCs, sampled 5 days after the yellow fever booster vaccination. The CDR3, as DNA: TGCAGTGCCCTCGGACAGCGAGCCTACAATGAGCAGTTCTTC. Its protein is CSALGQRAYNEQFF.